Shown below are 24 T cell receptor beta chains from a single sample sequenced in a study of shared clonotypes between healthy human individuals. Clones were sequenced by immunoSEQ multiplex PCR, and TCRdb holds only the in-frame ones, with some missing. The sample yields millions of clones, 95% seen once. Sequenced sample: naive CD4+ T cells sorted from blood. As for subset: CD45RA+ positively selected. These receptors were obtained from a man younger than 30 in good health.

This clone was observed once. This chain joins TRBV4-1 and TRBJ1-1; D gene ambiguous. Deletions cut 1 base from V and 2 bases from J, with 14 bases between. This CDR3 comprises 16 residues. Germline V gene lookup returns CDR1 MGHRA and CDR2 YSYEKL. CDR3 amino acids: CASSQVSGVRNTEAFF. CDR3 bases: TGCGCCAGCAGCCAAGTATCGGGCGTACGTAACACTGAAGCTTTCTTT.

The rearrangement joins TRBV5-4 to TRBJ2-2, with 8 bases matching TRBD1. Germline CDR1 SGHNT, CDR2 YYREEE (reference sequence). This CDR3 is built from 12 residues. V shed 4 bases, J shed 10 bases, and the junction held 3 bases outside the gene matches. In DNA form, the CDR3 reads TGTGCCAGCAGCCCGGACAGGGCGGAGCTGTTTTTT. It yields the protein CASSPDRAELFF.

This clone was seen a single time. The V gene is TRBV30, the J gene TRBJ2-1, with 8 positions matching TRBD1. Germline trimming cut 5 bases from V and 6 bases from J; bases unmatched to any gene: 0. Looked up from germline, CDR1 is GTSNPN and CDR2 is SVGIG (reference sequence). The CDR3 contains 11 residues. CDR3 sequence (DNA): TGTGCCTGGGGACAGGGCAATGAGCAGTTCTTC. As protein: CAWGQGNEQFF.

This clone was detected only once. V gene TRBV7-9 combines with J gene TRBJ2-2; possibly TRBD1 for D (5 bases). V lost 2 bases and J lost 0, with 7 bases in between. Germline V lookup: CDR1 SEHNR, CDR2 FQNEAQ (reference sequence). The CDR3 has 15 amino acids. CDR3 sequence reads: CASSLKTANTGELFF. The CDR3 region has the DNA TGTGCCAGCAGCTTAAAGACAGCGAACACCGGGGAGCTGTTTTTT.

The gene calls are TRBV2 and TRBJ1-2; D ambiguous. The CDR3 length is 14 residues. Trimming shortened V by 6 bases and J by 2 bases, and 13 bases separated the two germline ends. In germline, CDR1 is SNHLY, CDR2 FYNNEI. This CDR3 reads CASSRELGNYGYTF. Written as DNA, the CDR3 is TGTGCCAGCAGCCGGGAACTCGGCAACTATGGCTACACCTTC.

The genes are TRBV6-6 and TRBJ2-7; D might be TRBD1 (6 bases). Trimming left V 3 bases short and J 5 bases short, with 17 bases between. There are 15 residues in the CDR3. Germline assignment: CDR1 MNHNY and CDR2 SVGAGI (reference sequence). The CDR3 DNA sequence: TGTGCCAGCAGTTATGGGGGCACGGATTTGGACGAGCAGTACTTC. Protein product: CASSYGGTDLDEQYF.

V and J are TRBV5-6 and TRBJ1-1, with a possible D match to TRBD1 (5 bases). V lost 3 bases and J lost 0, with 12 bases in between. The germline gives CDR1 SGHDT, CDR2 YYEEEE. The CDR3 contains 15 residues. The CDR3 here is CASSWGRWMNTEAFF. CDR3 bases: TGTGCCAGCAGCTGGGGACGGTGGATGAACACTGAAGCTTTCTTT.

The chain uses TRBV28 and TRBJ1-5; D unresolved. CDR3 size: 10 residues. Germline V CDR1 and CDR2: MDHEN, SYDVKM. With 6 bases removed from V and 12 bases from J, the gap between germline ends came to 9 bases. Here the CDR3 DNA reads TGTGCCAGCAGACCCGTTTACCAGCATTTT. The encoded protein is CASRPVYQHF. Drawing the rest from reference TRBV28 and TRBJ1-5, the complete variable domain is DVKVTQSSRYLVKRTGEKVFLECVQDMDHENMFWYRQDPGLGLRLIYFSYDVKMKEKGDIPEGYSVSREKKERFSLILESASTNQTSMYLCASRPVYQHFGDGTRLSIL.

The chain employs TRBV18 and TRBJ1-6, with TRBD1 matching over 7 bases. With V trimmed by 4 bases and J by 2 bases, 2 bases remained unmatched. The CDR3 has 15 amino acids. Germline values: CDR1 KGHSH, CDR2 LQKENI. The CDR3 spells CASSQGTAYNSPLHF. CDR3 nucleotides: TGTGCCAGCTCACAAGGGACAGCCTATAATTCACCCCTCCACTTT. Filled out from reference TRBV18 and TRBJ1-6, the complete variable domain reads NAGVMQNPRHLVRRRGQEARLRCSPMKGHSHVYWYRQLPEEGLKFMVYLQKENIIDESGMPKERFSAEFPKEGPSILRIQQVVRGDSAAYFCASSQGTAYNSPLHFGNGTRLTVT.

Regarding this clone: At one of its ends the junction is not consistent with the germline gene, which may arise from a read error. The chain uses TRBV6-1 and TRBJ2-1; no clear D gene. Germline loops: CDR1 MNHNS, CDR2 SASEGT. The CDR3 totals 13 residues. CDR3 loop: CASNEFITGEQFF. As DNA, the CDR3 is TGTGCCAGCAATGAATTTATAACGGGTGAGCAGTTCTTC.

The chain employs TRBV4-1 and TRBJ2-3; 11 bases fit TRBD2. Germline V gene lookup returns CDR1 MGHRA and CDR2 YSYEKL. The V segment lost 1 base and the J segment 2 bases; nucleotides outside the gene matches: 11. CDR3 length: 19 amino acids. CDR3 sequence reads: CASSQVTSGGQAYTDTQYF. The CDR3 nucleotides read TGCGCCAGCAGCCAAGTCACTAGCGGGGGCCAAGCCTACACAGATACGCAGTATTTT.

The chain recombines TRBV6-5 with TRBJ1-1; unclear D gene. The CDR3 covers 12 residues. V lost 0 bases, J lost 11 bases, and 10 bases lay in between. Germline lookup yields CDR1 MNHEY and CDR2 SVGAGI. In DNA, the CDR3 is TGTGCCAGCAGTTACTCGGGTCGAGGGGCTTTCTTT. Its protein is CASSYSGRGAFF.

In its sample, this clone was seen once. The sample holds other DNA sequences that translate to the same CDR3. The CDR3 spells CAWSAVSYEQYF. The DNA of the CDR3 is TGTGCCTGGAGTGCTGTTTCCTACGAGCAGTACTTC. The genes are TRBV30 and TRBJ2-7; no clear D. CDR1 and CDR2 (germline): GTSNPN, SVGIG (reference sequence). This CDR3 is built from 12 residues. The V end lost 1 base, the J end lost 1 base, and 5 bases lay between the germline ends.

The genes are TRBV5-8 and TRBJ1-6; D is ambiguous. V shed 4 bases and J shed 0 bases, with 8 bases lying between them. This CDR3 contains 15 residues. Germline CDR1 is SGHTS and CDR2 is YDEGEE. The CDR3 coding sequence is TGTGCCAGCAGCCCCCTAGTCTCCTATAATTCACCCCTCCACTTT. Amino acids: CASSPLVSYNSPLHF. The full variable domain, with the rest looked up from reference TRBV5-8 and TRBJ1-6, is EAGVTQSPTHLIKTRGQQATLRCSPISGHTSVYWYQQALGLGLQFLLWYDEGEERNRGNFPPRFSGRQFPNYSSELNVNALELEDSALYLCASSPLVSYNSPLHFGNGTRLTVT.

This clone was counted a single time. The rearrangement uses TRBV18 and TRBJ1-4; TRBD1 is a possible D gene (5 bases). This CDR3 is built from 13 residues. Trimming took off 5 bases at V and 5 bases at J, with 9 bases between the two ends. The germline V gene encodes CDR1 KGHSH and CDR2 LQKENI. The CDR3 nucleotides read TGTGCCAGCTCAAATGGGGGGAATGAAAAACTGTTTTTT. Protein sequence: CASSNGGNEKLFF. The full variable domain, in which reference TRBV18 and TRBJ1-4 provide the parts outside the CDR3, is NAGVMQNPRHLVRRRGQEARLRCSPMKGHSHVYWYRQLPEEGLKFMVYLQKENIIDESGMPKERFSAEFPKEGPSILRIQQVVRGDSAAYFCASSNGGNEKLFFGSGTQLSVL.

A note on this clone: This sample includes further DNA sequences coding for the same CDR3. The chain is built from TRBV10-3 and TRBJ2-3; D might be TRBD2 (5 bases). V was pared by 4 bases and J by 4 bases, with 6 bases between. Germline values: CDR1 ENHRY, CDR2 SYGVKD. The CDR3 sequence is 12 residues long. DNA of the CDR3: TGTGCCATCAGTGCGGGATCAGATACGCAGTATTTT. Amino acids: CAISAGSDTQYF.

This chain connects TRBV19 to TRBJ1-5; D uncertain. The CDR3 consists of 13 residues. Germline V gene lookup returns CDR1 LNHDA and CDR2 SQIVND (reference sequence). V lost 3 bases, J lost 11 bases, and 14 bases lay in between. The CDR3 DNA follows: TGTGCCAGTAGTATCACACCTTTAGTGGCCCAGCATTTT. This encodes CASSITPLVAQHF.

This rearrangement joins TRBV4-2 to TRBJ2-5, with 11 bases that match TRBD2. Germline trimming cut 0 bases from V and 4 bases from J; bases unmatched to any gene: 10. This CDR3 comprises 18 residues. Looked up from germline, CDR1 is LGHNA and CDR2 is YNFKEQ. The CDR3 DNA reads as TGTGCCAGCAGCCAAGAACGGGGGACTAGCGGTTTCGGAGAGACCCAGTACTTC. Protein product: CASSQERGTSGFGETQYF.

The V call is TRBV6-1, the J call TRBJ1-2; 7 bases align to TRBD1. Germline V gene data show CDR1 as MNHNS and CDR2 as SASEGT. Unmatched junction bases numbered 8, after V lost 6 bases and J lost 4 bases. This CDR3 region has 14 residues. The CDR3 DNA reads TGTGCCAGCAGGGTGACAGGGACAATCTATGGCTACACCTTC. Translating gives CASRVTGTIYGYTF.

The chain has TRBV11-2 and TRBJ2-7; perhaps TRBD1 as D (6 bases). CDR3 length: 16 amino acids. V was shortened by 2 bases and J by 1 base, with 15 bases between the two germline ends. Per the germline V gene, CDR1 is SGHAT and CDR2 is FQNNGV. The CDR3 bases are TGTGCCAGCAGCTTATTCCAACGACAGGATTCCTACGAGCAGTACTTC. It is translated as CASSLFQRQDSYEQYF.

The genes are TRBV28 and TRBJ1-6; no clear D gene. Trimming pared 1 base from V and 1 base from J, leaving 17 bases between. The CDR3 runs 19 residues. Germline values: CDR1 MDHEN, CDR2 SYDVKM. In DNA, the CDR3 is TGTGCCAGCAGTTTATCGGGCAGGAAACTAATGTCCTATAATTCACCCCTCCACTTT. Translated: CASSLSGRKLMSYNSPLHF.

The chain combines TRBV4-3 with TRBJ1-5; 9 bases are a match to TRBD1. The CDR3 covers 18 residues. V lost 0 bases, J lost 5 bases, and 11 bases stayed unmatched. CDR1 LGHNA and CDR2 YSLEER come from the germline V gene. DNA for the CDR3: TGCGCCAGCAGCCAAGATAGTATCTTGACAGGGGGGTATCAGCCCCAGCATTTT. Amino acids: CASSQDSILTGGYQPQHF.

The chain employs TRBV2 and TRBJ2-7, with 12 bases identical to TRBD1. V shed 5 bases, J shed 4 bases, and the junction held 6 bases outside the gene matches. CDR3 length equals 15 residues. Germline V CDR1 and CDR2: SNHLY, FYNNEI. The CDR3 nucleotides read TGTGCCAGCAGTAAGGGACAGGGGGCCATTTACGAGCAGTACTTC. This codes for CASSKGQGAIYEQYF.

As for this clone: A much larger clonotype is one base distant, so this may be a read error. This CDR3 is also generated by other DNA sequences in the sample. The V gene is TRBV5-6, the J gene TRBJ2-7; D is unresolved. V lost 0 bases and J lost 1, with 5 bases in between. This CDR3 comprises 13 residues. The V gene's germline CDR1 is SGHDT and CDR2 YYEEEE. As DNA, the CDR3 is TGTGCCAGCAGCTTGGGTCGTTCCTACGAGCAGTACTTC. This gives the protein CASSLGRSYEQYF.